This entry is about one T cell receptor (beta chain). The source of the sample is a study of shared clonotypes between healthy human individuals. Naive CD8 populations comprised CD45RO-negative cells positively selected for CCR7, excluding terminally differentiated effector memory CD45RA+ cells. V lost 6 bases, J lost 0 bases, and 2 bases stayed unmatched. The CDR3 loop spans 14 amino acids. CDR1 and CDR2 (germline): WNHNN, SYGVQD (reference sequence). Profiled with immunoSEQ multiplex PCR; TCRdb holds only in-frame clones, not every one. The table lists under 700,000 clones, about 95% of them singletons.

The sample was naive CD8+ T cells sorted from blood. The clonotype comes from a woman aged 25 to 39 in good health. The chain is built from TRBV10-1 and TRBJ1-1; 9 positions agree with TRBD1. The CDR3 nucleotides are TGCGCCAGCAGAAGGACAGGGGTGAACACTGAAGCTTTCTTT. Translation gives CASRRTGVNTEAFF.